Listed below are T cell receptor beta chains from one sample, sequenced in a study of tissue T cells after allogeneic stem cell transplantation. Using immunoSEQ multiplex PCR, the repertoire was profiled, and TCRdb retains in-frame clones only, with some absent. Of fewer than 30,000 clones in the sample, around 67% were seen once. Specimen: tissue from the ileum, collected at autopsy. The receptors stem from a female donor older than 55 with lung cancer. Both conserved end residues are part of each CDR3.

V,CDR3
TRBV12-3/TRBV12-4,CASGTEAAQHF
TRBV5-1,CASSFEGQPQHF
TRBV19,CASSYGGTKPETQYF
TRBV6-5,CASSYSSPDTYEQYF
TRBV3-1/TRBV3-2,CASSQVLGAGLNTQYF
TRBV9,CASSVGSTVNTIYF
TRBV6-5,CASSRQGAGETQYF
TRBV6-5,CASSYSTGTYEQYF
TRBV30,CAWTLGGTTYTDTQYF
TRBV12-3/TRBV12-4,CASSSRYWGYTF
TRBV27,CASSLGSLAGGYEQYF
TRBV18,CASSPARLNTEAFF
TRBV5-1,CASSPGQNDGYTF
TRBV4-3,CASSQGWGGEDTQYF
TRBV19,CASIRNRGDYGYTF
TRBV7-2,CASSAPGLAGNEQFF
TRBV7-2,CASSSGGGRHNEQFF
TRBV6-5,CASSDTNGPNYGYTF
TRBV21-1,CASSNPTTELYYEQYF
TRBV6-7,CASSLETSGRAGDTQYF
TRBV5-6,CASSLAGPTEAFF
TRBV7-7,CASSPGTSGRSDEQFF
TRBV13,CASSLRGRVTGGAYNEQFF
TRBV3-1/TRBV3-2,CASSARLNNEQFF
TRBV4-2,CASSHSGQRYEQYF
TRBV19,CASSMVGADTEAFF
TRBV6-5,CASSRLSSNTEAFF
TRBV2,CASSHERQGAYEQYF
TRBV30,CAWSVRTPGFEQYF
TRBV7-2,CASSTNHEQYF
TRBV7-2,CASSRTSGGAGDTQYF
TRBV19,CATQDRGYGYTF
TRBV12-3/TRBV12-4,CASNVGGSEAFF
TRBV6-6,CASLRGATNEKLFF
TRBV19,CASSIEFRGAEAFF
TRBV19,CASSQTGTRFSGNTIYF
TRBV5-1,CASALKEAQYF
TRBV7-3,CASSFSGTGGNYGYTF
TRBV29-1,CSVRTDNYNEQFF
TRBV3-1/TRBV3-2,CASGERGEKLFF
TRBV7-3,CASSLGTGVNEQFF